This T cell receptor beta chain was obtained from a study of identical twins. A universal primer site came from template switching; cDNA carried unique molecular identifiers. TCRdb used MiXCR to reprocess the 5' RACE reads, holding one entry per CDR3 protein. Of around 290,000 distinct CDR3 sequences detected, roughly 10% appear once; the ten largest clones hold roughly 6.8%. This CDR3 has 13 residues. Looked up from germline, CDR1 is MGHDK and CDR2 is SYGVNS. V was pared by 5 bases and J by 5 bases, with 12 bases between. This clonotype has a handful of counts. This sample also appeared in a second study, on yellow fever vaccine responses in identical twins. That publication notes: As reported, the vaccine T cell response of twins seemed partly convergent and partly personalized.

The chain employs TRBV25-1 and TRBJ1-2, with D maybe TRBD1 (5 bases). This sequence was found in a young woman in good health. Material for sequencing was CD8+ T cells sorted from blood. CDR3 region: CASSPQPGYGYTF. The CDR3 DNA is TGTGCCAGCAGTCCACAACCAGGGTATGGCTACACCTTC.